The T cell receptor beta chain described here comes from a study of T cells after yellow fever vaccination. This clonotype has more than one count but fewer than ten. Germline V gene sequence: CDR1 SGHRS, CDR2 YFSETQ. Trimming removed 1 base from V and 1 base from J, with 11 bases in between. The CDR3 length is 15 residues. TCRdb itself ran the 5' RACE reads through MiXCR, one entry per CDR3 protein. The repertoire has approximately 510,000 distinct CDR3 sequences, just over 20% of them found once; the top ten carry around 17%. This receptor was identified in a man younger than 35 who received the YFV17D yellow fever vaccine. Material: PBMCs, obtained roughly 23 days after the first yellow fever vaccination. The rearrangement uses TRBV5-1 and TRBJ2-5; D may correspond to TRBD1 or TRBD2 (5 bases each). CDR3 DNA sequence: TGCGCCAGCAGCTTGCAACCGGGGCCCCAAGAGACCCAGTACTTC. Translating it yields CASSLQPGPQETQYF.